The T cell receptor (beta chain) described here comes from a study of T cell changes during pregnancy in multiple sclerosis. Sequenced by immunoSEQ multiplex PCR; TCRdb stores in-frame clones only, minus some. In the table there are 100,000 to 150,000 clones, 85% to 95% of which are singletons. The sequenced sample was peripheral blood, obtained before pregnancy. This TCR came from a female donor with multiple sclerosis, enrolled in a pregnancy study.

CDR3 region: CAWSDYPRGETQYF. CDR3 sequence (DNA): TGTGCCTGGAGTGATTACCCCCGAGGGGAGACCCAGTACTTC. V usage is TRBV30 and J usage is TRBJ2-5, with a weak D call TRBD2 (5 bases). Germline CDR1 GTSNPN, CDR2 SVGIG (reference sequence). The CDR3 runs to 14 residues. V was pared by 1 base and J by 5 bases, with 14 bases between. The whole variable domain, remainder taken from reference TRBV30 and TRBJ2-5, is SQTIHQWPATLVQPVGSPLSLECTVEGTSNPNLYWYRQAAGRGLQLLFYSVGIGQISSEVPQNLSASRPQDRQFILSSKKLLLSDSGFYLCAWSDYPRGETQYFGPGTRLLVL.